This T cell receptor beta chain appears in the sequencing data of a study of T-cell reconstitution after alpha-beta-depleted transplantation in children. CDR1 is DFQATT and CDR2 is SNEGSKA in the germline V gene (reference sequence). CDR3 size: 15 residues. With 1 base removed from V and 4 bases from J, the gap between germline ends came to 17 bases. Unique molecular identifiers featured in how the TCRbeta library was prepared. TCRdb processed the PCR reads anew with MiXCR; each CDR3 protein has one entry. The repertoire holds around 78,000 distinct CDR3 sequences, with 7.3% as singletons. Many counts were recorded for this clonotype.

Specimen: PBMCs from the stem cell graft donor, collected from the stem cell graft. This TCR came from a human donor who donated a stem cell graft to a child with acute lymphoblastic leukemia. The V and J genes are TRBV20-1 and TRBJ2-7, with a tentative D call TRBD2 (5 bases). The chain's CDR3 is CSARGEKTGLYEQYF. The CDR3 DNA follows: TGCAGTGCTAGAGGGGAGAAAACGGGCCTTTACGAGCAGTACTTC.